This TCR beta chain appears in the sequencing data of a study of cytomegalovirus exposure and HLA in healthy donors. For this clone: Its antigen is not known.

Study observations and caveats: First-cohort TCR clusters were later found to tend to co-occur in the 130 or so validation repertoires.

Profiling relied on immunoSEQ multiplex PCR, and the TCRdb table lists in-frame clones only, not all of them. Of 200,000 or so clones in the sample, 70% to 90% are singletons; the top ten hold over 2.5%. Germline V CDR1 and CDR2: KGHSH, LQKENI. Losses at the gene ends were 5 bases for V and 7 bases for J; bases not matched to a gene: 7. The CDR3 sequence is 15 residues long. The source is a woman under 30 in good health and CMV-seronegative. What was sequenced was PBMCs. V gene TRBV18 combines with J gene TRBJ2-1, with 11 positions matching TRBD2. The CDR3, as DNA: TGTGCCAGCTCAGAGACTAGCGGGATGGGTAATGAGCAGTTCTTC. As protein: CASSETSGMGNEQFF.